The 18 T cell receptor beta chains listed next were all sequenced from one sample in a study of T cells in Graves' hyperthyroidism and ophthalmopathy. TCR beta CDR3 regions were amplified from RNA transcripts. Carried out on the TCR CDR3, a first-round RT-PCR used the HTBI primer set. From the multiplex PCR reads, TCRdb called clonotypes with MiXCR, one entry per CDR3 protein. The data contain roughly 300,000 distinct CDR3 sequences, 15% to 20% of them singletons. Material: blood. The receptors come from a woman aged 45-65 years with Graves' hyperthyroidism.

This clonotype showed up many times. V usage is TRBV20-1 and J usage is TRBJ2-1, with TRBD1 identical over 8 bases. The CDR3 consists of 14 residues. Trimming at V came to 6 bases and at J to 9 bases, leaving 13 bases not matched to a gene. CDR1 DFQATT and CDR2 SNEGSKA come from the germline V gene (reference sequence). CDR3 region: CSAQRSQGASEQFF. Here the CDR3 DNA reads TGCAGTGCCCAACGAAGCCAGGGGGCGAGTGAGCAGTTCTTC.

The CDR3 region has the DNA TGTGCCACCAGCAGATTGATTGGGACTAGGGGCGAGCAGTACTTC. Protein: CATSRLIGTRGEQYF. V gene TRBV15 combines with J gene TRBJ2-7; 8 bases line up with TRBD2. This CDR3 comprises 15 residues. Trimming removed 2 bases from V and 6 bases from J; junction bases left unmatched: 9. Germline assignment: CDR1 LNHNV and CDR2 YYDKDF (reference sequence).

Comments on this clonotype: Because the CDR3's place on the DNA is in doubt, the DNA is left out and the CDR3 is given as listed by TCRdb. This chain links TRBV27 with TRBJ1-1; TRBD1, the D gene given by the table, was not confirmed from the DNA. Per germline, CDR1 MNHEY and CDR2 SMNVEV (reference sequence). Ends included, the CDR3 has 15 residues. CDR3 amino acids: CASRSVVGVGTEASF.

In its sample, this clonotype was seen a few times. The V call is TRBV3-1, the J call TRBJ1-2, with 7 positions matching TRBD1. Germline loops: CDR1 LGHDT, CDR2 YNNKEL (reference sequence). With V trimmed by 5 bases and J by 4 bases, 7 bases remained unmatched. CDR3 length: 14 amino acids. DNA for the CDR3: TGTGCCAGCAGCAAAAGGGGGCTCGGCTATGGCTACACCTTC. Protein product: CASSKRGLGYGYTF.

The chain has TRBV14 and TRBJ1-2; the D gene is possibly TRBD1 (6 bases). Trimming removed 1 base from V and 4 bases from J, with 13 bases in between. The length of the CDR3 is 15 residues. Per the germline V gene, CDR1 is SGHDN and CDR2 is FVKESK. This chain's CDR3 is CASSQGQGLTYGYTF. The CDR3 nucleotides read TGTGCCAGCAGCCAAGGCCAGGGGCTAACCTATGGCTACACCTTC.

This clonotype was detected only a few times. J is TRBJ2-1 and V is TRBV5-6; D ambiguous. The germline V gene encodes CDR1 SGHDT and CDR2 YYEEEE. Deletions cut 1 base from V and 2 bases from J, with 10 bases between. The CDR3 sequence is 15 residues long. The CDR3 coding sequence is TGTGCCAGCAGCTTGATGATGGAACCCTACAATGAGCAGTTCTTC. This translates into CASSLMMEPYNEQFF.

There are many counts of this clonotype. The V and J genes are TRBV2 and TRBJ1-2, with 9 bases fitting TRBD1. Trimming took 5 bases from V and 4 from J; bases not matched to a gene: 5. This CDR3 comprises 14 residues. CDR1 and CDR2 (germline): SNHLY, FYNNEI. The CDR3 bases are TGTGCCAGCAGTACGGACAGGGGTCCCTATGGCTACACCTTC. Protein product: CASSTDRGPYGYTF.

The J gene is TRBJ2-2, the V gene TRBV9, with D perhaps matching TRBD1 (6 bases). The germline gives CDR1 SGDLS, CDR2 YYNGEE. This CDR3 has 14 amino acids. The ends were cut back, 0 bases at V and 6 bases at J, with 9 bases in the middle. CDR3 DNA sequence: TGTGCCAGCAGCGTAGTAAAGGGGGCCGGGGAGCTGTTTTTT. Its protein product is CASSVVKGAGELFF.

V is TRBV10-2 and J is TRBJ2-7, with TRBD1 as a possible D gene (6 bases). From germline, CDR1 is WSHSY and CDR2 SAAADI. The V and J ends lost 9 bases and 3 bases respectively, with 15 bases between them. This CDR3 has 13 residues. The CDR3 sequence is CASQPTGRYEQYF. The CDR3 DNA reads as TGCGCCAGTCAACCGACAGGCCGCTACGAGCAGTACTTC.

This clonotype has at least ten counts. This sequence joins TRBV28 and TRBJ2-5, with D perhaps matching TRBD2 (5 bases). Germline CDR1 is MDHEN and CDR2 is SYDVKM. Trimming left V 4 bases short and J 2 bases short, with 17 bases between. The CDR3 has 16 amino acids. CDR3 region: CASSSILGGWQETQYF. CDR3 DNA: TGTGCCAGCAGTTCAATACTAGGCGGATGGCAAGAGACCCAGTACTTC.

This clonotype was seen a few times. The J gene is TRBJ2-1, the V gene TRBV18, with 12 nucleotides matching TRBD2. Unmatched junction bases numbered 5, after V lost 1 base and J lost 7 bases. CDR1 is KGHSH and CDR2 is LQKENI in the germline V gene. CDR3 length: 16 residues. The CDR3: CASSPRTSGEGNEQFF. For the CDR3, the DNA is TGTGCCAGCTCACCACGGACTAGCGGGGAGGGTAATGAGCAGTTCTTC. Drawing the rest from reference TRBV18 and TRBJ2-1, the complete variable domain is NAGVMQNPRHLVRRRGQEARLRCSPMKGHSHVYWYRQLPEEGLKFMVYLQKENIIDESGMPKERFSAEFPKEGPSILRIQQVVRGDSAAYFCASSPRTSGEGNEQFFGPGTRLTVL.

This clonotype has a count of ten or more. The chain carries TRBV14 and TRBJ1-2; D may be TRBD1 (6 bases). There are 16 residues in the CDR3. In germline, CDR1 is SGHDN, CDR2 FVKESK. The V gene lost 0 bases and the J gene lost 6 bases, with 17 bases spanning the gap. CDR3 in amino acids: CASSQEVGRGVDGYTF. In nucleotides, the CDR3 is TGTGCCAGCAGCCAAGAGGTGGGCAGGGGAGTGGATGGCTACACCTTC.

This clonotype was counted many times. The chain links TRBV2 to TRBJ1-5; possible D gene TRBD1, 5 bases. From germline, CDR1 is SNHLY and CDR2 FYNNEI. V was trimmed by 1 base and J by 2 bases, leaving 21 bases between them. The CDR3 has 19 amino acids. CDR3 sequence: CASSEDGTATLDGNQPQHF. The CDR3 DNA reads as TGTGCCAGCAGTGAAGATGGGACGGCGACCCTTGACGGCAATCAGCCCCAGCATTTT.

This rearrangement joins TRBV5-1 to TRBJ2-1, with 8 bases aligning to TRBD2. CDR1 SGHRS and CDR2 YFSETQ come from the germline V gene. The J segment lost 7 bases and the V segment lost 3 bases, leaving 3 bases of the junction unmatched. This CDR3 is 13 amino acids long. The CDR3 sequence: CASSSGTRNEQFF. The CDR3 bases are TGCGCCAGCAGCTCTGGGACTAGGAATGAGCAGTTCTTC.

This clonotype has just a few counts. CDR3 in amino acids: CASSLWEAGKNIQYF. CDR3 sequence (DNA): TGTGCCAGCAGCTTATGGGAGGCCGGCAAAAACATTCAGTACTTC. This chain connects TRBV7-9 to TRBJ2-4; D is possibly TRBD2 (6 bases). This CDR3 is 15 amino acids long. Germline V gives CDR1 SEHNR, CDR2 FQNEAQ (reference sequence). The V end lost 2 bases, the J end lost 3 bases, and 11 bases lay between the germline ends.

The V gene is TRBV7-2, the J gene TRBJ1-2; 7 bases line up with TRBD1. V lost 1 base, J lost 4 bases, and 12 bases stayed unmatched. The CDR3 has 17 residues. Per the germline V gene, CDR1 is SGHTA and CDR2 is FQGNSA. The CDR3 here is CASSLDSQTGSGYGYTF. In nucleotides, the CDR3 is TGTGCCAGCAGCTTAGATTCGCAGACAGGGTCGGGCTATGGCTACACCTTC. Full variable domain (outside the CDR3, taken from reference TRBV7-2 and TRBJ1-2): GAGVSQSPSNKVTEKGKDVELRCDPISGHTALYWYRQSLGQGLEFLIYFQGNSAPDKSGLPSDRFSAERTGGSVSTLTIQRTQQEDSAVYLCASSLDSQTGSGYGYTFGSGTRLTVV.

In this sample, this clonotype turned up many times. This rearrangement joins TRBV5-5 to TRBJ1-1, with TRBD1 as a possible D gene (6 bases). CDR3 size: 12 residues. Germline CDR1 SGHKS, CDR2 YYEKEE (reference sequence). Trimming took 4 bases from V and 6 from J, leaving 10 bases between them. The CDR3 sequence: CASSDGGPEAFF. The CDR3 nucleotides are TGTGCCAGCAGCGACGGGGGGCCTGAAGCTTTCTTT.

This clonotype came up a few times. The V call is TRBV19, the J call TRBJ2-1; 12 nucleotides line up with TRBD1. Trimming removed 1 base from V and 8 bases from J; junction bases left unmatched: 6. Germline CDR1 is LNHDA and CDR2 is SQIVND (reference sequence). The CDR3 spans 16 residues. CDR3 bases: TGTGCCAGTAGTATAGGACCGGGACAGGGGGCCTATGAGCAGTTCTTC. Translating gives CASSIGPGQGAYEQFF.